This TCR beta chain derives from a study of T-cell memory formation after mild COVID-19. Study results and limitations: Clones contracting day 15 to 85 were balanced CD4/CD8; later expanders leaned CD4+. The pre-infection memory compartment contained some responding clones, suggesting cross-reactive memory joined.

The CDR3 runs to 12 residues. V was pared by 10 bases and J by 2 bases, with 10 bases between. The sample holds many counts of this clonotype. Its cognate antigen is unknown. TCRdb reprocessed the 5' RACE reads with MiXCR, giving one entry per CDR3 protein. Here the sample spans around 310,000 distinct CDR3 sequences, 14% being singletons. The sequence was collected from a man aged 18-30 years who had mild COVID-19 (a few samples of this study predate the infection). Cell type and time point are not known. Sample: PBMCs or a T cell subset sorted from them (not recorded which). This chain connects TRBV12-3 or TRBV12-4 to TRBJ2-3, with D uncertain. The CDR3 spells CATLGLTDTQYF. The CDR3 nucleotides are TGTGCCACGCTAGGCCTCACAGATACGCAGTATTTT.